Each of the 8 T cell receptor beta chains below was sequenced from the same sample in a study of CD8 T cells in Susac syndrome. cDNA came from around 0.5 to 1 ug RNA primed by random hexamers. TCRdb reprocessed the immunoSEQ multiplex PCR reads via MiXCR and lists one record per CDR3 protein. This table has a few hundred thousand distinct CDR3 sequences, 92% appearing once. The sample consisted of CD8+ T cells from PBMCs. The receptors stem from a human donor with multiple sclerosis.

The chain uses TRBV7-6 and TRBJ2-1; no clear D gene. Germline V lookup: CDR1 SGHVS, CDR2 FNYEAQ. The V end was cut by 5 bases, the J end by 7 bases, with 12 bases between. The CDR3 covers 13 residues. The chain's CDR3 is CASSPQLPNEQFF. CDR3 in DNA: TGTGCCAGCAGCCCGCAGTTACCGAATGAGCAGTTCTTC.

This chain uses TRBV2 with TRBJ1-2, with D maybe TRBD1 (5 bases). CDR1 and CDR2 (germline): SNHLY, FYNNEI. The V and J ends lost 1 base and 2 bases respectively, with 11 bases between them. The CDR3 length is 15 residues. The DNA for the CDR3 is TGTGCCAGCAGTGAAGATTGGGGCATCAACTATGGCTACACCTTC. It specifies CASSEDWGINYGYTF. The full variable domain, in which reference TRBV2 and TRBJ1-2 provide the parts outside the CDR3, is EPEVTQTPSHQVTQMGQEVILRCVPISNHLYFYWYRQILGQKVEFLVSFYNNEISEKSEIFDDQFSVERPDGSNFTLKIRSTKLEDSAMYFCASSEDWGINYGYTFGSGTRLTVV.

The rearrangement joins TRBV5-6 to TRBJ2-2; tentative D call: TRBD2 (5 bases). CDR1 is SGHDT, CDR2 YYEEEE, per germline. With 4 bases removed from V and 7 bases from J, the gap between germline ends came to 11 bases. The CDR3 contains 13 residues. For the CDR3, the DNA is TGTGCCAGCAGCCTCCTTGAGGGCGGGGAGCTGTTTTTT. Residues: CASSLLEGGELFF.

J is TRBJ2-5 and V is TRBV4-1, with TRBD1 matching over 8 bases. The CDR3 sequence is 14 residues long. Germline V CDR1 and CDR2: MGHRA, YSYEKL. The junction had 7 bases not matched to a gene; V was cut back by 5 bases and J by 5 bases. The CDR3 reads CASSSRTGSETQYF. The DNA for the CDR3 is TGCGCCAGCAGCTCCAGGACAGGGAGTGAGACCCAGTACTTC.

V and J are TRBV4-1 and TRBJ1-3, with unresolved D. V lost 2 bases to trimming and J lost 0 bases, with 17 bases between them. The CDR3 covers 18 residues. The germline gives CDR1 MGHRA, CDR2 YSYEKL. The DNA of the CDR3 is TGCGCCAGCAGCCAAAACGGCTATCCCCAACTCTCTGGAAACACCATATATTTT. It yields the protein CASSQNGYPQLSGNTIYF.

V and J are TRBV5-1 and TRBJ2-3, with a possible D match to TRBD2 (5 bases). Looked up from germline, CDR1 is SGHRS and CDR2 is YFSETQ. The CDR3 has 16 amino acids. Trimming stripped 0 bases from V and 0 bases from J, with 11 bases between. The CDR3 protein is CASSLAVGGSTDTQYF. The CDR3 DNA reads as TGCGCCAGCAGCTTGGCCGTCGGCGGGAGCACAGATACGCAGTATTTT.

The V call is TRBV28, the J call TRBJ2-3, with D possibly being TRBD1 or TRBD2 (6 bases each). The CDR3 contains 16 residues. V lost 5 bases and J lost 2, with 17 bases in between. Germline V lookup: CDR1 MDHEN, CDR2 SYDVKM. The CDR3 DNA reads TGTGCCAGCAGTCAGCACGGGGGCGGATTCACAGATACGCAGTATTTT. It specifies CASSQHGGGFTDTQYF.

This rearrangement joins TRBV12-3 or TRBV12-4 to TRBJ2-3; perhaps D is TRBD1 or TRBD2 (5 bases each). Trimming took off 3 bases at V and 7 bases at J, with 8 bases between the two ends. The CDR3 length is 12 residues. The CDR3 DNA reads TGTGCCAGCAGTTTTGGGACCTATACGCAGTATTTT. Translated, it gives CASSFGTYTQYF.